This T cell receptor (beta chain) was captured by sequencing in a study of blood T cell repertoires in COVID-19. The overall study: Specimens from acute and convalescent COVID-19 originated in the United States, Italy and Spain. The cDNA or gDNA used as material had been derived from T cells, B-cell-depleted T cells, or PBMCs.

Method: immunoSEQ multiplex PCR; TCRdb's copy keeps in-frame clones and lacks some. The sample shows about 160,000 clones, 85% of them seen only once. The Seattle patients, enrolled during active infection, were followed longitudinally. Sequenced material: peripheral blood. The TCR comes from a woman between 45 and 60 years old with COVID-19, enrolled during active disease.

The CDR3 DNA sequence: TGTGCCTGGAGCCCGGACAGGTTGTCGATGAGTGGCTACACCTTC. It codes for CAWSPDRLSMSGYTF. The chain joins TRBV30 to TRBJ1-2; the match to TRBD1 covers 7 bases. Losses at the gene ends were 3 bases for V and 7 bases for J; bases not matched to a gene: 14. Germline-derived CDR1 and CDR2 are GTSNPN and SVGIG (reference sequence). This CDR3 comprises 15 residues.